The 21 T cell receptor beta chains listed next were all sequenced from one sample in a study of OX40 agonist ivuxolimab in advanced cancers. Some clones are missing from TCRdb's copy, which holds only in-frame ones; the method was immunoSEQ multiplex PCR. This sample has tens of thousands of clones; about 84% occur once, and the top ten carry approximately 4.6%. The specimen comprised CD4+ or CD8+ T cells sorted from blood, sampled in a trial of the OX40 agonist ivuxolimab. Receptors originate from an adult with an advanced solid tumor such as melanoma, head and neck, liver or kidney cancer.

V usage is TRBV27 and J usage is TRBJ2-6; D gene unclear. CDR3 length: 15 amino acids. Trimming pared 5 bases from V and 0 bases from J, leaving 8 bases between. Looked up from germline, CDR1 is MNHEY and CDR2 is SMNVEV (reference sequence). Written as DNA, the CDR3 is TGTGCCAGCAGTCAACCGACCTCTGGGGCCAACGTCCTGACTTTC. Translating it yields CASSQPTSGANVLTF.

This chain uses TRBV5-4 with TRBJ2-1; 10 nucleotides agree with TRBD2. The CDR3 runs 15 residues. The V and J ends lost 1 base and 6 bases, in that order; junction bases with no gene match: 4. Per germline, CDR1 SGHNT and CDR2 YYREEE (reference sequence). CDR3 protein: CASSLLAGGFNEQFF. CDR3 sequence (DNA): TGTGCCAGCAGCTTGTTAGCGGGAGGCTTCAATGAGCAGTTCTTC.

This clone was counted a single time. This chain uses TRBV7-9 with TRBJ1-2, with 8 bases that match TRBD1. V shed 4 bases, J shed 7 bases, and the junction held 11 bases outside the gene matches. This CDR3 has 15 amino acids. Germline loops: CDR1 SEHNR, CDR2 FQNEAQ (reference sequence). CDR3 loop: CASSSVDRGVGGYTF. The CDR3 bases are TGTGCCAGCAGCTCTGTCGACAGGGGAGTGGGTGGCTACACCTTC.

This rearrangement joins TRBV29-1 to TRBJ1-5, with a weak D call TRBD1 (5 bases). Between the trimmed V and J ends, which lost 5 bases and 0 bases, there was a span of 8 bases. The CDR3 has 13 amino acids. CDR1 is SQVTM, CDR2 ANQGSEA, per germline. As DNA, the CDR3 is TGCAGCGTTCAGGGTTATAGCAATCAGCCCCAGCATTTT. Translated: CSVQGYSNQPQHF.

The chain combines TRBV7-9 with TRBJ1-4; the D is unclear. Germline-derived CDR1 and CDR2 are SEHNR and FQNEAQ (reference sequence). The CDR3 loop spans 13 amino acids. Trimming removed 5 bases at V and 5 bases at J, with 9 bases between. The CDR3 DNA reads TGTGCCAGCAGCCAAGAGGGAAATGAAAAACTGTTTTTT. Amino acids: CASSQEGNEKLFF. The full variable domain, completed using reference TRBV7-9 and TRBJ1-4, is DTGVSQNPRHKITKRGQNVTFRCDPISEHNRLYWYRQTLGQGPEFLTYFQNEAQLEKSRLLSDRFSAERPKGSFSTLEIQRTEQGDSAMYLCASSQEGNEKLFFGSGTQLSVL.

The chain is built from TRBV5-4 and TRBJ1-5; D remains unclear. CDR3 length: 17 amino acids. V lost 5 bases to trimming and J lost 6 bases, with 24 bases between them. Germline CDR1 and CDR2: SGHNT and YYREEE (reference sequence). CDR3 amino acids: CASRGCSETPHPQPQHF. The CDR3, as DNA: TGTGCCAGCAGAGGCTGCTCCGAGACACCTCATCCTCAGCCCCAGCATTTT. The full variable domain, rest sourced from reference TRBV5-4 and TRBJ1-5, is ETGVTQSPTHLIKTRGQQVTLRCSSQSGHNTVSWYQQALGQGPQFIFQYYREEENGRGNFPPRFSGLQFPNYSSELNVNALELDDSALYLCASRGCSETPHPQPQHFGDGTRLSIL.

V and J are TRBV25-1 and TRBJ2-7; D may correspond to TRBD1 or TRBD2 (6 bases each). Germline V gene sequence: CDR1 MGHDK, CDR2 SYGVNS. V was shortened by 4 bases and J by 2 bases, with 15 bases between the two germline ends. This CDR3 is built from 15 residues. The DNA of the CDR3 is TGTGCCAGCAGTGGGGGGCAGGGGAGGACCTACGAGCAGTACTTC. This codes for CASSGGQGRTYEQYF.

This rearrangement joins TRBV4-1 to TRBJ1-2; 9 bases agree with TRBD1. The V segment lost 3 bases and the J segment 4 bases; nucleotides outside the gene matches: 15. CDR3 length equals 18 residues. Germline CDR1 MGHRA, CDR2 YSYEKL. The CDR3 protein is CASSHAALWDREGYGYTF. The CDR3, as DNA: TGCGCCAGCAGCCACGCGGCGTTATGGGACAGGGAGGGCTATGGCTACACCTTC.

This clone was found once. The chain couples TRBV19 to TRBJ2-1, with TRBD2 matching 10 bases. Per the germline V gene, CDR1 is LNHDA and CDR2 is SQIVND (reference sequence). The trim removed 2 bases at V and 8 bases at J, leaving 6 bases unmatched. The CDR3 runs 15 residues. CDR3 sequence (DNA): TGTGCCAGTAGTATAACCAGCGGGGGGGCCTATGAGCAGTTCTTC. It encodes CASSITSGGAYEQFF.

CDR3 loop: CASTKEGNTEAFF. CDR3 nucleotide sequence: TGTGCCAGCACGAAGGAGGGGAACACTGAAGCTTTCTTT. The rearrangement joins TRBV2 to TRBJ1-1, with unresolved D. The germline V and J ends were trimmed by 7 bases and 1 base, with 10 bases remaining between them. Germline lookup yields CDR1 SNHLY and CDR2 FYNNEI. The CDR3 consists of 13 residues.

The chain links TRBV29-1 to TRBJ1-4; weak D call: TRBD1 (5 bases). Trimming cost V 4 bases and J 7 bases, with 19 bases left between them. Germline V gene lookup returns CDR1 SQVTM and CDR2 ANQGSEA. The CDR3 runs 15 residues. The CDR3 nucleotides read TGCAGCGTTGCCCGCGGGCAGGGCCGTACTGAAAAACTGTTTTTT. Its protein product is CSVARGQGRTEKLFF. Together with reference TRBV29-1 and TRBJ1-4, the CDR3 gives the full variable domain: SAVISQKPSRDICQRGTSLTIQCQVDSQVTMMFWYRQQPGQSLTLIATANQGSEATYESGFVIDKFPISRPNLTFSTLTVSNMSPEDSSIYLCSVARGQGRTEKLFFGSGTQLSVL.

The V call is TRBV10-3, the J call TRBJ2-1; 10 nucleotides agree with TRBD2. CDR1 is ENHRY, CDR2 SYGVKD, per germline. The CDR3 contains 16 residues. V was clipped by 0 bases and J by 4 bases; unmatched bases: 3. The DNA of the CDR3 is TGTGCCATCAGTGAGTCAGGAGCGGGGGGGTACAATGAGCAGTTCTTC. Amino acid sequence: CAISESGAGGYNEQFF.

V usage is TRBV6-6 and J usage is TRBJ1-2, with D unclear. Germline CDR1 reads MNHNY; CDR2 reads SVGAGI (reference sequence). V lost 5 bases and J 4 bases, leaving 14 bases between the germline ends. The CDR3 has 14 residues. CDR3 residues: CASSPGTVGYGYTF. In DNA form, the CDR3 reads TGTGCCAGCAGTCCCGGAACAGTTGGCTATGGCTACACCTTC.

The rearrangement uses TRBV7-9 and TRBJ2-7; the D gene could be TRBD1 or TRBD2 (7 bases each). Trimming pared 4 bases from V and 2 bases from J, leaving 9 bases between. The CDR3 is made up of 13 amino acids. The germline V gene encodes CDR1 SEHNR and CDR2 FQNEAQ (reference sequence). CDR3 nucleotide sequence: TGTGCCAGCAGCTCAGGGGGGGCCTACGAGCAGTACTTC. Translation: CASSSGGAYEQYF.

This rearrangement joins TRBV5-4 to TRBJ1-2; 8 bases are a match to TRBD1. Unmatched junction bases numbered 6, after V lost 3 bases and J lost 2 bases. The CDR3 runs to 15 residues. Looked up from germline, CDR1 is SGHNT and CDR2 is YYREEE (reference sequence). The CDR3 DNA follows: TGTGCCAGCAGCTCTCGGGCAGGGGGCAACTATGGCTACACCTTC. Protein product: CASSSRAGGNYGYTF.

The genes are TRBV6-5 and TRBJ1-5, with D hard to call. In germline, CDR1 is MNHEY, CDR2 SVGAGI. The CDR3 spans 16 residues. The V and J ends lost 4 bases and 0 bases respectively, with 13 bases between them. The CDR3 spells CASSSSWGYSNQPQHF. The CDR3 DNA reads as TGTGCCAGCAGTTCCTCCTGGGGATATAGCAATCAGCCCCAGCATTTT.

CDR3 DNA: TGTGCCAGCAGCCCGGGCAATTATGAGCAGTTCTTC. It specifies CASSPGNYEQFF. The chain couples TRBV7-2 to TRBJ2-1; no clear D gene. CDR1 and CDR2 from the germline V gene are SGHTA and FQGNSA. Trimming removed 5 bases at V and 8 bases at J, with 10 bases between. CDR3 length equals 12 residues.

J is TRBJ1-5 and V is TRBV6-6; no firm D call. The CDR3 runs 15 residues. The V end lost 0 bases, the J end lost 1 base, and 7 bases lay between the germline ends. Germline V gene data show CDR1 as MNHNY and CDR2 as SVGAGI (reference sequence). The CDR3 DNA sequence: TGTGCCAGCAGTTACTCCCGACCGAGCAATCAGCCCCAGCATTTT. Residues: CASSYSRPSNQPQHF.

The rearrangement uses TRBV7-2 and TRBJ1-6; 7 nucleotides match TRBD1. The CDR3 extends over 15 amino acids. Germline CDR1 and CDR2: SGHTA and FQGNSA. The junction had 8 bases not matched to a gene; V was cut back by 5 bases and J by 7 bases. CDR3 protein: CASSRQRQGNSPLHF. DNA of the CDR3: TGTGCCAGCAGCCGACAGCGACAGGGCAATTCACCCCTCCACTTT.

CDR3 in DNA: TGTGCCAGCAGCTTAATGACAGGTAACAATCAGCCCCAGCATTTT. Its protein is CASSLMTGNNQPQHF. The rearrangement links TRBV7-3 to TRBJ1-5; D perhaps matches TRBD1 (6 bases). Trimming removed 1 base from V and 3 bases from J, with 10 bases in between. This CDR3 spans 15 amino acids. CDR1 SGHTA and CDR2 FQGTGA come from the germline V gene.

The V and J genes are TRBV18 and TRBJ2-3, with D perhaps TRBD1 or TRBD2 (5 bases each). V lost 7 bases and J 4 bases, leaving 15 bases between the germline ends. This CDR3 is built from 14 residues. Per the germline V gene, CDR1 is KGHSH and CDR2 is LQKENI. CDR3 loop: CASFPRGPPDTQYF. The CDR3 DNA sequence: TGTGCCAGCTTCCCGAGGGGTCCCCCAGATACGCAGTATTTT.